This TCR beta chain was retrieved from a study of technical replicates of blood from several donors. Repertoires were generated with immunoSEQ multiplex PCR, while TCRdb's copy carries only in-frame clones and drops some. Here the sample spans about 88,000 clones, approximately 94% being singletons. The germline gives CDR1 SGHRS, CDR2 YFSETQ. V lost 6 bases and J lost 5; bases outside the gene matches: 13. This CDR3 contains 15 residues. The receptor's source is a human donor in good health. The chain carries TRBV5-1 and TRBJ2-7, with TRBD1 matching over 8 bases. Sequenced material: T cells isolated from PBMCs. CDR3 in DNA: TGCGCCAGCACTCCCCTCAGACAGGGGAGCGACGAGCAGTACTTC. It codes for CASTPLRQGSDEQYF.